This is a list of T cell receptor beta chains from one sample in a study of OX40 agonist ivuxolimab in advanced cancers. Some clones are missing from TCRdb's copy, which holds only in-frame ones; the method was immunoSEQ multiplex PCR. In the table there are about 45,000 clones, 80% to 90% of which are singletons. Source: CD4+ or CD8+ T cells sorted from blood, taken in a trial of the OX40 agonist ivuxolimab. Receptor source: an adult with an advanced solid tumor such as melanoma, head and neck, liver or kidney cancer. Both conserved end residues are part of each CDR3. Each record gives: clone size, J gene, V gene, D gene, CDR3 protein, CDR3 DNA. The D gene is left open where the match is weak. Size values are once, few and many counts, or a class for expanded clones, and some rows have none.

>NA|TRBJ2-3|TRBV10-3|NA
CAISSSAGSTDTQYF
TGTGCCATCAGTTCCTCAGCGGGCAGCACAGATACGCAGTATTTT
>NA|TRBJ1-1|TRBV6-6|NA
CASSNIDTEAFF
TGTGCCAGCAGTAATATAGACACTGAAGCTTTCTTT
>NA|TRBJ1-5|TRBV19|NA
CATKNRESNQPQHF
TGTGCCACTAAAAACAGGGAAAGCAATCAGCCCCAGCATTTT
>once|TRBJ2-3|TRBV7-8|NA
CASSYGLGGSTDTQYF
TGTGCCAGCAGCTACGGACTAGGGGGTAGCACAGATACGCAGTATTTT
>NA|TRBJ2-1|TRBV2|TRBD2
CASPAGTSGRAYFGEQFF
TGTGCCAGCCCGGCGGGGACTAGCGGGAGGGCCTATTTTGGTGAGCAGTTCTTC
>NA|TRBJ2-4|TRBV27|NA
CASRGRLAKNIQYF
TGTGCCAGCAGAGGTCGCTTAGCCAAAAACATTCAGTACTTC
>once|TRBJ1-2|TRBV15|NA
CATSRDRMRGLGRTYGYTF
TGTGCCACCAGCAGAGATCGGATGAGAGGGCTGGGACGGACCTATGGCTACACCTTC
>NA|TRBJ2-3|TRBV9|TRBD1
CASSVRTGESTDTQYF
TGTGCCAGCAGCGTTCGGACAGGGGAAAGCACAGATACGCAGTATTTT
>once|TRBJ2-7|TRBV11-2|NA
CASSPDGSYEQYF
TGTGCCAGCAGTCCGGACGGGTCCTACGAGCAGTACTTC
>NA|TRBJ2-1|TRBV7-6|TRBD2
CASSLVASGRRANEQFF
TGTGCCAGCAGTTTAGTGGCTAGCGGGAGGAGGGCCAATGAGCAGTTCTTC
>NA|TRBJ2-7|TRBV7-9|TRBD1
CASSLGQGQGAEYF
TGTGCCAGCAGCTTAGGCCAGGGACAGGGGGCGGAGTACTTC
>NA|TRBJ1-4|TRBV6-5|NA
CASSYGAGTVLFF
TGTGCCAGCAGTTACGGGGCCGGGACGGTCCTTTTTTTT
>NA|TRBJ1-2|TRBV28|TRBD1
CASSFEQGGSYGYTF
TGTGCCAGCAGTTTTGAGCAGGGGGGAAGCTATGGCTACACCTTC
>NA|TRBJ2-1|TRBV5-6|TRBD2
CASSYAEGGEQFF
TGTGCCAGCAGCTATGCAGAGGGAGGGGAGCAGTTCTTC
>NA|TRBJ2-1|TRBV9|TRBD2
CASSSVAGLNNEQFF
TGTGCCAGCAGCTCCGTAGCGGGCCTTAACAATGAGCAGTTCTTC
>NA|TRBJ2-1|TRBV4-1|NA
CASSLDNEQFF
TGCGCCAGCAGCCTCGACAATGAGCAGTTCTTC
>NA|TRBJ1-5|TRBV4-1|NA
CASSQASSVGNQSQHF
TGCGCCAGCAGCCAAGCCTCCTCTGTGGGCAATCAGTCCCAGCATTTT
>NA|TRBJ1-2|TRBV25-1|NA
CASGEGYTF
TGTGCCAGCGGGGAAGGCTACACCTTC
>NA|TRBJ2-3|TRBV27|TRBD1
CASSTRDRGTDTQYF
TGTGCCAGCAGTACTAGGGACAGGGGGACAGATACGCAGTATTTT
>NA|TRBJ2-5|TRBV9|TRBD1
CASSAPTGMYQETQYF
TGTGCCAGCAGCGCCCCGACAGGGATGTACCAAGAGACCCAGTACTTC